The 2 T cell receptor beta chains below come from one sample, sequenced in a study of the immune and genomic landscape of osteosarcoma. Sequenced by immunoSEQ multiplex PCR; TCRdb stores in-frame clones only, minus some. The table has about 690 clones, around 77% seen once. The specimen sequenced was primary tumor tissue from the femur. Every receptor here comes from a man aged 30 to 45 with osteosarcoma.

The table lists this clone with a count of one. The chain carries TRBV5-1 and TRBJ1-1, with unresolved D. V was clipped by 0 bases and J by 5 bases, with 8 bases between them. The CDR3 runs to 13 residues. Germline loops: CDR1 SGHRS, CDR2 YFSETQ. The CDR3 nucleotides are TGCGCCAGCAGCTTGGAGCTAGCGACTGAAGCTTTCTTT. Protein sequence: CASSLELATEAFF. The full variable domain, in which reference TRBV5-1 and TRBJ1-1 provide the parts outside the CDR3, is KAGVTQTPRYLIKTRGQQVTLSCSPISGHRSVSWYQQTPGQGLQFLFEYFSETQRNKGNFPGRFSGRQFSNSRSEMNVSTLELGDSALYLCASSLELATEAFFGQGTRLTVV.

This clone was seen a single time. The chain recombines TRBV4-3 with TRBJ2-3; 12 bases fit TRBD2. From germline, CDR1 is LGHNA and CDR2 YSLEER. The CDR3 is made up of 16 amino acids. Trimming cost V 0 bases and J 4 bases; bases outside gene matches: 2. The CDR3 coding sequence is TGCGCCAGCAGCCAAGATCTAGCGGGGGGGCCAGATACGCAGTATTTT. It codes for CASSQDLAGGPDTQYF.